A selection of T cell receptor beta chains follows, all from one sample in a study of technical replicates of blood from a few donors. Profiling relied on immunoSEQ multiplex PCR, and the TCRdb table lists in-frame clones only, not all of them. The sample has 50,000 to 70,000 clones, 70% to 90% seen once; the top ten hold less than 6%. What was sequenced was PBMCs. Receptor source: a human donor in good health. Some clones in this sample may be carry-over from other donors' samples. Each CDR3 is given with its conserved first and last residue. Each record gives: CDR3 protein, V gene.

CDR3aa: CASSPAGGPVGDEQFF
v_gene: TRBV7-2

CDR3aa: CASSTRTGVYEQYF
v_gene: TRBV7-3

CDR3aa: CASSLRDSPPQGAGYTF
v_gene: TRBV7-8

CDR3aa: CASSPSGAEQFF
v_gene: TRBV7-9

CDR3aa: CASSPSNYGYTF
v_gene: TRBV18

CDR3aa: CASSPSDLRAGNTIYF
v_gene: TRBV18

CDR3aa: CASSQEGRGGNEQFF
v_gene: TRBV4-2

CDR3aa: CARSFLCGQRDCSYEQYF
v_gene: TRBV5-3

CDR3aa: CASSHGTKGGFEQYF
v_gene: TRBV5-4

CDR3aa: CASSASQGALYEQYF
v_gene: TRBV2

CDR3aa: CAWSVRGLAGGPVHEQYF
v_gene: TRBV30

CDR3aa: CASSLGTSGTYEQYF
v_gene: TRBV7-2

CDR3aa: CASTEQNTEAFF
v_gene: TRBV7-9

CDR3aa: CASSEGLAGITDTQYF
v_gene: TRBV2

CDR3aa: CASSLAKETQYF
v_gene: TRBV7-6

CDR3aa: CASSRKYRISSYNEQFF
v_gene: TRBV11-2

CDR3aa: CASSSQGFGSNSPLHF
v_gene: TRBV18

CDR3aa: CSVATGGLEKLFF
v_gene: TRBV29-1

CDR3aa: CASSHGGQGNTEAFF
v_gene: TRBV6-5

CDR3aa: CASSQEANSPLHF
v_gene: TRBV4-3

CDR3aa: CASSEGEGQGPHQPQHF
v_gene: TRBV2

CDR3aa: CASSLTGSDTQYF
v_gene: TRBV5-4

CDR3aa: CASRRDTRSYEQYF
v_gene: TRBV6-5